This T cell receptor (beta chain) was found in a study of shared clonotypes between healthy human individuals. Study results and caveats: Limited genetic and exposure-history diversity came from having few donors. Sampling included only blood; tissue repertoires likely differ.

CDR1 and CDR2 (germline): SGHRS, YFSETQ. J was trimmed by 2 bases and V by 4 bases; bases with no gene match: 13. The CDR3 consists of 18 residues. There were no recent acute infections or vaccinations among the donors, who were healthy HIV-negative adults. Concerning this clone: The antigen is unknown.

An even split of each subset's genomic DNA across several immunoSEQ plates was performed. Sequenced by immunoSEQ multiplex PCR; TCRdb stores in-frame clones only, minus some. This table holds about 510,000 clones, around 79% found once. This TCR was sampled from a woman aged 40 to 49 in good health. Some clones in this sample may be carry-over from other donors' samples. The J gene is TRBJ2-7, the V gene TRBV5-1, with TRBD2 matching 12 bases. Sequenced input: PBMCs. This CDR3 reads CASSVGGLAGSRTYEQYF. CDR3 in DNA: TGCGCCAGCAGCGTAGGCGGACTAGCGGGATCAAGAACCTACGAGCAGTACTTC.